Below are 20 T cell receptor beta chains sequenced from a single sample in a study of blood T cell repertoires in COVID-19. Clones were sequenced by immunoSEQ multiplex PCR, and TCRdb holds only the in-frame ones, with some missing. This sample carries 240,000 or so clones, around 90% of them seen once, and the ten largest clones take approximately 6.8%. The source material was peripheral blood. These receptors all come from a woman between 65 and 79 years old with active or convalescent COVID-19.

This chain uses TRBV6-5 with TRBJ1-2; possible D gene TRBD1, 6 bases. V gave up 6 bases and J gave up 4 bases, with 12 bases separating them. This CDR3 is 13 amino acids long. The germline V gene encodes CDR1 MNHEY and CDR2 SVGAGI. In DNA form, the CDR3 reads TGTGCCAGCAGGGACAGAAACAGCTATGGCTACACCTTC. Protein sequence: CASRDRNSYGYTF.

The chain links TRBV6-5 to TRBJ1-3; D call uncertain. The germline V and J ends were trimmed by 3 bases and 0 bases, with 3 bases remaining between them. This CDR3 has 13 amino acids. Germline-derived CDR1 and CDR2 are MNHEY and SVGAGI. Here the CDR3 reads CASSYYSGNTIYF. CDR3 DNA: TGTGCCAGCAGTTATTACTCTGGAAACACCATATATTTT.

Only a few counts were recorded for this clone. V usage is TRBV5-1 and J usage is TRBJ2-7; a possible D gene is TRBD1 (6 bases). Germline assignment: CDR1 SGHRS and CDR2 YFSETQ. V was clipped by 5 bases and J by 3 bases, with 18 bases between them. The CDR3 contains 15 residues. The CDR3 sequence is CASSHTGSGSYEQYF. DNA of the CDR3: TGCGCCAGCAGTCATACAGGGTCTGGTAGCTACGAGCAGTACTTC.

This chain joins TRBV15 and TRBJ2-3; maybe TRBD1 (5 bases). V lost 0 bases, J lost 0 bases, and 10 bases lay in between. Germline lookup yields CDR1 LNHNV and CDR2 YYDKDF (reference sequence). This CDR3 contains 16 residues. The CDR3 DNA sequence: TGTGCCACCAGCAGAGATTCTAGGGGAAGCACAGATACGCAGTATTTT. This gives the protein CATSRDSRGSTDTQYF.

The gene calls are TRBV4-3 and TRBJ1-1; D may be TRBD1 (6 bases). Germline-derived CDR1 and CDR2 are LGHNA and YSLEER. The CDR3 length is 18 residues. The V end was cut by 0 bases, the J end by 5 bases, with 22 bases between. The CDR3 loop is CASSQDLGAAAVTTEAFF. Here the CDR3 DNA reads TGCGCCAGCAGCCAAGATCTGGGGGCGGCAGCTGTGACGACTGAAGCTTTCTTT.

The V gene is TRBV11-1, the J gene TRBJ2-2, with 7 bases lining up with TRBD2. Germline CDR1 SGHAT, CDR2 FQDESV (reference sequence). The V and J ends lost 4 bases and 6 bases, in that order; junction bases with no gene match: 8. There are 15 residues in the CDR3. This CDR3 reads CASSSPRRGAGELFF. The CDR3, as DNA: TGTGCCAGCAGCTCCCCCCGACGGGGGGCCGGGGAGCTGTTTTTT.

The rearrangement joins TRBV19 to TRBJ1-5; TRBD1 matches 7 bases. Trimming removed 3 bases from V and 6 bases from J; junction bases left unmatched: 8. This CDR3 region has 15 residues. In germline, CDR1 is LNHDA, CDR2 SQIVND (reference sequence). The CDR3 protein is CASSIDREWGQPQHF. In nucleotides, the CDR3 is TGTGCCAGTAGTATCGACAGGGAATGGGGTCAGCCCCAGCATTTT. The variable domain in full, completed from reference TRBV19 and TRBJ1-5, reads DGGITQSPKYLFRKEGQNVTLSCEQNLNHDAMYWYRQDPGQGLRLIYYSQIVNDFQKGDIAEGYSVSREKKESFPLTVTSAQKNPTAFYLCASSIDREWGQPQHFGDGTRLSIL.

This rearrangement joins TRBV10-3 to TRBJ1-2, with D unresolved. CDR1 and CDR2 from the germline V gene are ENHRY and SYGVKD. V was clipped by 2 bases and J by 3 bases, with 16 bases between them. This CDR3 is built from 16 residues. The DNA for the CDR3 is TGTGCCATCAGTGAGAGCCCAGCGAAGATTTACTATGGCTACACCTTC. This translates into CAISESPAKIYYGYTF.

This chain links TRBV4-3 with TRBJ1-4, with TRBD1 matching over 8 bases. There are 15 residues in the CDR3. CDR1 is LGHNA, CDR2 YSLEER, per germline. The trim removed 0 bases at V and 5 bases at J, leaving 2 bases unmatched. The CDR3 region has the DNA TGCGCCAGCAGCCAAGACGGGACAGGAAATGAAAAACTGTTTTTT. Protein sequence: CASSQDGTGNEKLFF.

The chain couples TRBV3-1 (or the pseudogene TRBV3-2) to TRBJ1-4; perhaps TRBD1 as D (5 bases). Trimming took 1 base from V and 8 from J, leaving 14 bases between them. The CDR3 totals 15 residues. Germline V CDR1 and CDR2: LGHDT, YNNKEL (reference sequence). For the CDR3, the DNA is TGTGCCAGCAGCCAAGGATCAGGGTCGATCGAAAAACTGTTTTTT. Translated: CASSQGSGSIEKLFF.

The rearrangement links TRBV21-1 to TRBJ1-5; the table names TRBD1, a call not compared with the DNA. TRBV21-1 is recorded as a pseudogene. The CDR3 is 15 residues long. CDR3: CASTLDRGGNQPQHF. The CDR3 nucleotides read TGTGCCAGCACCCTGGACAGGGGCGGCAATCAGCCCCAGCATTTT.

V gene TRBV7-9 combines with J gene TRBJ2-7, with TRBD2 identical over 11 bases. Looked up from germline, CDR1 is SEHNR and CDR2 is FQNEAQ (reference sequence). The CDR3 totals 16 residues. V was pared by 5 bases and J by 4 bases, with 10 bases of the junction left unmatched. The CDR3 DNA is TGTGCCAGCAGCCCGACTAGCGGGGCCGTTTTTTACGAGCAGTACTTC. Translation gives CASSPTSGAVFYEQYF.

V is TRBV9 and J is TRBJ1-2; D is ambiguous. CDR1 is SGDLS, CDR2 YYNGEE, per germline. The V end was cut by 5 bases, the J end by 7 bases, with 9 bases between. This CDR3 region has 11 residues. CDR3: CASSAIGGYTF. The CDR3 nucleotides read TGTGCCAGCAGTGCTATTGGTGGCTACACCTTC.

The chain combines TRBV11-2 with TRBJ2-6; no clear D gene. The CDR3 has 17 amino acids. Trimming shortened V by 2 bases and J by 0 bases, and 11 bases separated the two germline ends. Germline CDR1 is SGHAT and CDR2 is FQNNGV. As DNA, the CDR3 is TGTGCCAGCAGCTTAAACGGCCGGGTCTCTGGGGCCAACGTCCTGACTTTC. This translates into CASSLNGRVSGANVLTF.

The rearrangement joins TRBV5-6 to TRBJ1-5; D gene uncertain. V dropped 0 bases and J dropped 4 bases, with 5 bases sitting between them. The germline V gene encodes CDR1 SGHDT and CDR2 YYEEEE. This CDR3 comprises 13 residues. In nucleotides, the CDR3 is TGTGCCAGCAGCTTGGGAGTTAATCAGCCCCAGCATTTT. This sequence encodes CASSLGVNQPQHF.

The genes are TRBV29-1 and TRBJ1-1; 10 bases fit TRBD1. With V trimmed by 6 bases and J by 1 base, 5 bases remained unmatched. Germline V CDR1 and CDR2: SQVTM, ANQGSEA. This CDR3 spans 14 amino acids. The CDR3 reads CSVRGQGRNTEAFF. CDR3 DNA: TGCAGCGTAAGGGGACAGGGGAGGAACACTGAAGCTTTCTTT.

For the CDR3, the DNA is TGCGCCAGCAGCGAGGGGACAGGGGGCATGAACACTGAAGCTTTCTTT. This gives the protein CASSEGTGGMNTEAFF. The V gene is TRBV5-1, the J gene TRBJ1-1, with TRBD1 identical over 12 bases. The germline V gene encodes CDR1 SGHRS and CDR2 YFSETQ. The CDR3 contains 16 residues. V was clipped by 4 bases and J by 0 bases; unmatched bases: 4.

The V gene is TRBV6-2 or TRBV6-3, the J gene TRBJ2-3; D is undetermined. The CDR3 loop spans 14 amino acids. Trimming shortened V by 4 bases and J by 3 bases, and 11 bases separated the two germline ends. Germline loops: CDR1 MNHEY, CDR2 SVGEGT. CDR3 nucleotide sequence: TGTGCCAGCAGTTCCCATATGGAGACAGATACGCAGTATTTT. It encodes CASSSHMETDTQYF.

The chain is built from TRBV19 and TRBJ1-5; D may be TRBD1 (5 bases). Between the trimmed V and J ends, which lost 3 bases and 7 bases, there was a span of 10 bases. The CDR3 runs to 13 residues. From germline, CDR1 is LNHDA and CDR2 SQIVND (reference sequence). The CDR3 DNA sequence: TGTGCCAGTAGTATGGACATTACCCAGCCCCAGCATTTT. It specifies CASSMDITQPQHF.

V and J are TRBV27 and TRBJ2-4, with TRBD1 identical over 9 bases. CDR1 MNHEY and CDR2 SMNVEV come from the germline V gene (reference sequence). This CDR3 is 13 amino acids long. J lost 10 bases, V lost 7 bases, and 8 bases had no gene match. The DNA for the CDR3 is TGTGCCAGCAAATATTACGGGACAGGGATTCAGTACTTC. It translates to CASKYYGTGIQYF.